Included here is one T cell receptor beta chain sequence, with context. Its antigen is not known. The data derive from a study of early T cells in non-severe SARS-CoV-2 infection. Across the whole study: The authors sequenced bulk RNA from unsorted whole blood, leaving chains unpaired. Study-wide results and limits: Anti-spike CD8 responses were favored by VDJdb matching, which missed private and CD4 specificities.

Germline V gives CDR1 LNHNV, CDR2 YYDKDF (reference sequence). V gave up 0 bases and J gave up 6 bases; unmatched junction bases: 13. This CDR3 has 18 residues. The TCR library protocol was used to attach unique molecular identifiers. These identifiers were attached to individual cDNA molecules. Using its own MiXCR run on the 5' RACE reads, TCRdb lists one record per CDR3 protein. The sample lists more than 75,000 distinct CDR3 sequences, roughly an eighth occurring once. The chain combines TRBV15 with TRBJ2-3, with 9 bases matching TRBD1. The receptor comes from an adult who was a healthcare worker with PCR-confirmed SARS-CoV-2 infection or an uninfected control (not recorded which). The sample comprised whole blood. In DNA, the CDR3 is TGTGCCACCAGCAGAGATTTCGGGCCAAGGACAGGGGCCGATACGCAGTATTTT. It codes for CATSRDFGPRTGADTQYF.